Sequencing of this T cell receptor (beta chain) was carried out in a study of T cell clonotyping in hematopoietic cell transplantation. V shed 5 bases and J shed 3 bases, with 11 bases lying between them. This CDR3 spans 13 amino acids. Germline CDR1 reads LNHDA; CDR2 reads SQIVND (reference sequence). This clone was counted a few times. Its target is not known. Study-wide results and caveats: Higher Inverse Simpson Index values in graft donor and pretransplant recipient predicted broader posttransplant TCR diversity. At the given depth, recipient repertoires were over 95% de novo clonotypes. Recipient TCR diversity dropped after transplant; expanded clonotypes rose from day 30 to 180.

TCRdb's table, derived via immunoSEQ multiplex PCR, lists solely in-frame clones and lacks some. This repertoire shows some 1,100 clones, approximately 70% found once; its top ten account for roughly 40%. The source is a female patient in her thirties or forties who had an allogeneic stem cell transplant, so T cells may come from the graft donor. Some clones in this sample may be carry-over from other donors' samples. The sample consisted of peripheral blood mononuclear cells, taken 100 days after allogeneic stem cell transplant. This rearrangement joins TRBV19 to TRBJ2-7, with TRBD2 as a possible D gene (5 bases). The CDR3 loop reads CASSPRTFYEQYF. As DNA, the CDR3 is TGTGCCAGTAGTCCTCGGACTTTCTACGAGCAGTACTTC.